Included here is one T cell receptor (beta chain) sequence, with context. This clone's antigen is unknown. No much larger clone is present one base from it, and per-base qualities are unavailable. Sequencing instrument: Illumina NovaSeq 6000. TCRalpha and TCRbeta cDNA libraries were constructed by 5'RACE with constant-segment primers, with sample barcodes and unique molecular identifiers being introduced. RNA was extracted from every sample with Trizol reagent. Library amplification was performed in two PCR steps, and a second sample barcode and Illumina TruSeq adapters were introduced in the second step. Sequencing of libraries was performed on an Illumina NovaSeq with 2 x 150 bp paired-end reads. The paper's processing steps were these. Demultiplexing of reads and collapsing into UMI-guided consensus sequences were performed with migec v1.2.7. Using mixcr v2.1.11, UMI consensuses were aligned to TRA and TRB V and J templates and then assembled into clonotypes. A clonotype was counted as expanded or contracted only when both edgeR and NoisET called the clonotype significant, with the noise models trained on biological replicates. For edgeR calls, the thresholds were a false discovery rate-adjusted p below 0.01 and a log2 fold-change of 1. As an exploratory analysis of dynamics, PCA with hierarchical clustering was applied to max-normalized trajectories of the 1000 most abundant clonotypes. Separately sequenced CD4+ and CD8+ repertoires were used to assign a CD4 or CD8 phenotype to each responding clone. TCRdb reran the public reads through fastp at Q25 and MiXCR, keeping productive beta chains. Records with the same CDR3 protein are collapsed into one entry carrying the most frequent genes and DNA. The V and J calls were determined by TCRdb, not by the authors. The sample records approximately 500,000 distinct CDR3 sequences, 20% to 25% of which are singletons. The top ten constitute around 13% of the sample.

PBMCs were isolated by Ficoll-Paque density gradient centrifugation. This entry belongs to a study of T-cell memory formation after mild COVID-19 (dated by TCRdb to about 2021). In terms of the full investigation: Most TCR sequence clusters were specific to one of the two donors. T-cell clones expanding and contracting after mild COVID-19 in a couple of donors were tracked by longitudinal TCRalpha and TCRbeta repertoire sequencing. The cohort was made up of two young adult volunteers, one female and one male, who were previously healthy.

What the study reported, not specific to this receptor: Some responding clones were detected in pre-infection memory, which suggested that pre-existing cross-reactive memory T cells had joined the SARS-CoV-2 response. The study included only a couple of mild cases, and larger cohorts that include severe cases with pre-infection samples were judged to be necessary. Whether the second-wave clones peaking on day 37 were SARS-CoV-2 specific was not confirmed. Balanced CD4/CD8 phenotypes were observed for clones contracting from day 15 to 85, whereas a bias towards CD4+ was observed for a second wave of clones expanding from day 15 to 37. Contracting CD4+ clones appeared mostly in the CM and EM memory subsets, whereas CD8+ clones were enriched in EMRA.

The TCR was taken from an adult woman who had mild COVID-19 (a few samples of this study predate the infection). The sample titles of this study are shuffled in the database, so cell type and time point are left out; the donor was told from shared clones. Sequencing was done on a sample of PBMCs or a T cell subset sorted from them (not recorded which).

The CDR3 protein is CASSQDWDYQETQYF. The sequence in DNA is TGCGCCAGCAGCCAAGATTGGGATTACCAAGAGACCCAGTACTTC. Recombination connected TRBV4-3 to TRBJ2-5, with the D gene call left open. V is cut by 0 bases and J by 0 bases, and the space between the germline ends is 8 bases. The CDR3 covers 15 residues, taking in both the cysteine and the phenylalanine. Of the read, only the CDR3 DNA is kept; its 45 bases are in frame from base 1. For CDR1 and CDR2, the germline V gene lists LGHNA and YSLEER.